The rows below give T cell receptor beta chains drawn from one sample of a study of CD8 T cells in ankylosing spondylitis. MiXCR, run by TCRdb on the 5' RACE reads, gives a single entry per CDR3 protein. The table lists more than 300,000 distinct CDR3 sequences, 11% of them singletons. Sequencing used blood, either unsorted or a sorted T cell fraction (not recorded which). Receptors were obtained from a female donor with ankylosing spondylitis or in good health (not recorded which). Each CDR3 is given with its conserved first and last residue. D genes are given only for firm matches. Clone size is not always given. Where it is, it says once, few, many or a class for expanded clones.

CDR3nt: TGTGCCAGCAGTAGTAGCGGGACCCATAGCACAGATACGCAGTATTTT
CDR3aa: CASSSSGTHSTDTQYF
v_gene: TRBV28
j_gene: TRBJ2-3
d_gene: TRBD2
abundance: many

CDR3nt: TGTGCCAGCAGCCCAGGGACTAGCGGGAGGGCAGAGACCCAGTACTTC
CDR3aa: CASSPGTSGRAETQYF
v_gene: TRBV7-9
j_gene: TRBJ2-5
d_gene: TRBD2
abundance: .

CDR3nt: TGTGCCAGCAGCTCACCGGGACTAGGGAAGTACAATGAGCAGTTCTTC
CDR3aa: CASSSPGLGKYNEQFF
v_gene: TRBV5-8
j_gene: TRBJ2-1
d_gene: TRBD2
abundance: many

CDR3nt: TGTGCCAGCAGTCCCTTCGGACAGGGGAATCAGCCCCAGCATTTT
CDR3aa: CASSPFGQGNQPQHF
v_gene: TRBV6-2/TRBV6-3
j_gene: TRBJ1-5
d_gene: TRBD1
abundance: many

CDR3nt: TGCGCCAGCAGCTTGCAAGGTAACCAGGGAGAAAAACTGTTTTTT
CDR3aa: CASSLQGNQGEKLFF
v_gene: TRBV5-1
j_gene: TRBJ1-4
d_gene: .
abundance: .

CDR3nt: TGTGCCAGCAGTGCCAAACAAGGACTAGCGGGAGTTCAAGAGACCCAGTACTTC
CDR3aa: CASSAKQGLAGVQETQYF
v_gene: TRBV25-1
j_gene: TRBJ2-5
d_gene: TRBD2
abundance: many

CDR3nt: TGCGCCAGCACATCACCGGCCGGGCTAGAGACCCAGTACTTC
CDR3aa: CASTSPAGLETQYF
v_gene: TRBV5-1
j_gene: TRBJ2-5
d_gene: .
abundance: few

CDR3nt: TGTGCCAGCAGCACAAATACAGGGGACACTGAAGCTTTCTTT
CDR3aa: CASSTNTGDTEAFF
v_gene: TRBV12-3/TRBV12-4
j_gene: TRBJ1-1
d_gene: TRBD1
abundance: many

CDR3nt: TGCAGCGCCAGGAAGGGGGGGGTACGGTACGAGCAGTACTTC
CDR3aa: CSARKGGVRYEQYF
v_gene: TRBV29-1
j_gene: TRBJ2-7
d_gene: .
abundance: few

CDR3nt: TGTGCCAGCAGCGGGGGGACAGGCAACTCCTACAATGAGCAGTTCTTC
CDR3aa: CASSGGTGNSYNEQFF
v_gene: TRBV9
j_gene: TRBJ2-1
d_gene: TRBD1
abundance: many

CDR3nt: TGCAGTGCTAGAGTGATTAGCGGGGGGCCCCTCTTT
CDR3aa: CSARVISGGPLF
v_gene: TRBV20-1
j_gene: TRBJ2-3
d_gene: TRBD2
abundance: .

CDR3nt: TGTGCCAGCATCTTAGCTCCTCCAAGCTTAACACGTGGAGTTAGCGGGAGCTACGAGCAGTACTTC
CDR3aa: CASILAPPSLTRGVSGSYEQYF
v_gene: TRBV13
j_gene: TRBJ2-7
d_gene: TRBD2
abundance: many

CDR3nt: TGTGCCAGCAGTATGGGGGGGCTTGACAATGAGCAGTTCTTC
CDR3aa: CASSMGGLDNEQFF
v_gene: TRBV28
j_gene: TRBJ2-1
d_gene: .
abundance: .

CDR3nt: TGTGCCAGCAGCTCCGAAGGGGCAACTAATGAAAAACTGTTTTTT
CDR3aa: CASSSEGATNEKLFF
v_gene: TRBV7-9
j_gene: TRBJ1-4
d_gene: .
abundance: .

CDR3nt: TGTGCCAGCAGCGCAACTAGCGGGTTAGACACAGATACGCAGTATTTT
CDR3aa: CASSATSGLDTDTQYF
v_gene: TRBV7-9
j_gene: TRBJ2-3
d_gene: TRBD2
abundance: many

CDR3nt: TGTGCCAGCAGCTTAGGATTGGGACAGCTCCCCGGGGAGCTGTTTTTT
CDR3aa: CASSLGLGQLPGELFF
v_gene: TRBV7-6
j_gene: TRBJ2-2
d_gene: TRBD1
abundance: many

CDR3nt: TGTGCCATCAGTTCCGGGACTGTGAGCACAGATACGCAGTATTTT
CDR3aa: CAISSGTVSTDTQYF
v_gene: TRBV10-3
j_gene: TRBJ2-3
d_gene: .
abundance: many

CDR3nt: TGTGCCAGCAGTAAAACCCGGATTAGCAATCAGCCCCAGCATTTT
CDR3aa: CASSKTRISNQPQHF
v_gene: TRBV12-3/TRBV12-4
j_gene: TRBJ1-5
d_gene: .
abundance: .

CDR3nt: TGTGCCAGCAGAATGGACGGGCAAGGCGAGCAGTACTTC
CDR3aa: CASRMDGQGEQYF
v_gene: TRBV2
j_gene: TRBJ2-7
d_gene: .
abundance: .

CDR3nt: TGTGCCAGCAGCCCGACGACTAGCGGGAGTAGGACCGGGGAGCTGTTTTTT
CDR3aa: CASSPTTSGSRTGELFF
v_gene: TRBV7-2
j_gene: TRBJ2-2
d_gene: TRBD2
abundance: many

CDR3nt: TGTGCCAGTAGCGGGAGTTTCGGCGGGGCCTACAATGAGCAGTTCTTC
CDR3aa: CASSGSFGGAYNEQFF
v_gene: TRBV19
j_gene: TRBJ2-1
d_gene: .
abundance: .

CDR3nt: TGTGCCAGCAGGTACTCCTGGGAGCGGATCACAGATACGCAGTATTTT
CDR3aa: CASRYSWERITDTQYF
v_gene: TRBV6-5
j_gene: TRBJ2-3
d_gene: .
abundance: .

CDR3nt: TGTTCCAGCAACTTAGCGGGGGGGAACACCGGGGAGCTGTTTTTT
CDR3aa: CSSNLAGGNTGELFF
v_gene: TRBV6-2/TRBV6-3
j_gene: TRBJ2-2
d_gene: TRBD2
abundance: .

CDR3nt: TGTGCCAGTAGTATGCGGGCCAACGTCCTGACTTTC
CDR3aa: CASSMRANVLTF
v_gene: TRBV19
j_gene: TRBJ2-6
d_gene: .
abundance: many

CDR3nt: TGCAGCGTAGACAGGGGGGCAGATACGCAGTATTTT
CDR3aa: CSVDRGADTQYF
v_gene: TRBV29-1
j_gene: TRBJ2-3
d_gene: TRBD1
abundance: many

CDR3nt: TGTGCCAGCAGTTTGGGGGGAGTTAGAGGAGAGACCCAGTACTTC
CDR3aa: CASSLGGVRGETQYF
v_gene: TRBV27
j_gene: TRBJ2-5
d_gene: .
abundance: many

CDR3nt: TGCAGTGCTAGAGATAGTAAGGGCAGGGGTAATCAGCCCCAGCATTTT
CDR3aa: CSARDSKGRGNQPQHF
v_gene: TRBV20-1
j_gene: TRBJ1-5
d_gene: .
abundance: .